The 15 T cell receptor beta chains below come from one sample, sequenced in a study of T cells in Graves' hyperthyroidism and ophthalmopathy. Amplification targeted TCR beta CDR3 regions from RNA transcripts. HTBI primers were the set used in a first-round RT-PCR of the TCR CDR3. From the multiplex PCR reads, TCRdb called clonotypes with MiXCR, one entry per CDR3 protein. The data show some 800,000 distinct CDR3 sequences, around 38% seen once. The material sequenced was blood. Source of these receptors: a man aged 18-30 years with Graves' hyperthyroidism.

This rearrangement joins TRBV29-1 to TRBJ1-2; D gene unclear. Trimming left V 2 bases short and J 12 bases short, with 19 bases between. The CDR3 length is 13 residues. Germline V CDR1 and CDR2: SQVTM, ANQGSEA. As DNA, the CDR3 is TGCAGCGTTGAAAGCGGCCGGAGCTCTGGAAACACCTTC. This translates into CSVESGRSSGNTF.

This clonotype was observed at least ten times. The chain employs TRBV7-9 and TRBJ1-3, with unresolved D. The CDR3 is made up of 13 amino acids. Germline V CDR1 and CDR2: SEHNR, FQNEAQ (reference sequence). V lost 1 base and J lost 4, with 5 bases in between. The CDR3 is CASSLDPGNTIYF. Written as DNA, the CDR3 is TGTGCCAGCAGCTTAGATCCCGGAAACACCATATATTTT.

This clonotype was detected many times. This rearrangement joins TRBV2 to TRBJ1-1; no firm D call. This CDR3 has 15 residues. V shed 6 bases and J shed 1 base, with 15 bases lying between them. Germline V gene data show CDR1 as SNHLY and CDR2 as FYNNEI. The CDR3 coding sequence is TGTGCCAGCAGCTTAACAGCCCCCGGGAACACTGAAGCTTTCTTT. It encodes CASSLTAPGNTEAFF.

CDR3 protein: CASRRGWGATNEKLFF. The CDR3 DNA sequence: TGTGCCAGCAGGCGGGGTTGGGGAGCAACTAATGAAAAACTGTTTTTT. V usage is TRBV6-5 and J usage is TRBJ1-4; no definite D call. Trimming pared 6 bases from V and 0 bases from J, leaving 14 bases between. Germline loops: CDR1 MNHEY, CDR2 SVGAGI. This CDR3 is built from 16 residues.

This chain links TRBV11-2 with TRBJ1-4; no clear D gene. The CDR3 has 13 amino acids. V gave up 5 bases and J gave up 7 bases, with 11 bases separating them. Germline lookup yields CDR1 SGHAT and CDR2 FQNNGV. In DNA form, the CDR3 reads TGTGCCAGCAGCCCGTTTTCCAGTGAAAAACTGTTTTTT. Its protein product is CASSPFSSEKLFF.

This rearrangement joins TRBV4-3 to TRBJ2-7, with 9 bases matching TRBD2. This CDR3 spans 15 amino acids. The germline CDR1 and CDR2 sequences are LGHNA and YSLEER. The J segment lost 2 bases and the V segment lost 5 bases, leaving 7 bases of the junction unmatched. CDR3 protein: CASSVEGLATYEQYF. The CDR3 DNA sequence: TGCGCCAGCAGCGTGGAGGGACTAGCTACCTACGAGCAGTACTTC.

Points on this clonotype: Mismatch with germline at one junction end may stem from a read error. The rearrangement uses TRBV20-1 and TRBJ2-7; TRBD1 aligns across 9 bases. Germline V CDR1 and CDR2: DFQATT, SNEGSKA (reference sequence). The length of the CDR3 is 14 residues. The CDR3 DNA sequence: TGCAGTGTCCAACCCGGGACAGGGCCCTACGAGCAGTGCTTC. Amino acids: CSVQPGTGPYEQCF.

The table lists this clonotype with many counts. The chain employs TRBV29-1 and TRBJ1-2; D gene uncertain. V was pared by 2 bases and J by 8 bases, with 9 bases between. The germline gives CDR1 SQVTM, CDR2 ANQGSEA. This CDR3 is 11 amino acids long. The CDR3 sequence is CSVEWGRGYTF. The CDR3 region has the DNA TGCAGCGTTGAATGGGGAAGAGGCTACACCTTC.

With respect to this clonotype: Possible read error: a much larger clone is one base away. The V and J genes are TRBV12-3 or TRBV12-4 and TRBJ1-2, with no clear D. The CDR3 sequence is 14 residues long. The ends were cut back, 5 bases at V and 1 base at J, with 11 bases in the middle. DNA of the CDR3: TGTGCCAGCAGTCACTCGACGGTTAACTATGGCTACACCTTC. Protein product: CASSHSTVNYGYTF.

By share of the sample, this clonotype is medium-sized. This chain links TRBV10-3 with TRBJ1-6; D might be TRBD1 (5 bases). Germline V gives CDR1 ENHRY, CDR2 SYGVKD. This CDR3 is built from 12 residues. The V end lost 3 bases, the J end lost 10 bases, and 7 bases lay between the germline ends. This chain's CDR3 is CAISEGDSPLHF. As DNA, the CDR3 is TGTGCCATCAGTGAAGGGGACTCACCCCTCCACTTT.

This chain connects TRBV19 to TRBJ1-6; no firm D call. Germline-derived CDR1 and CDR2 are LNHDA and SQIVND (reference sequence). The CDR3 is 11 residues long. Between the trimmed V and J ends, which lost 3 bases and 13 bases, there was a span of 7 bases. The CDR3: CASSIARPLHF. DNA for the CDR3: TGTGCCAGTAGTATTGCCAGGCCCCTCCACTTT.

This clonotype was seen a handful of times. The CDR3 region has the DNA TGTGCCAGTAGTCCCCTCGAAGGGGTTTCTGAAGCTTTCTTT. This gives the protein CASSPLEGVSEAFF. The genes are TRBV19 and TRBJ1-1; possible D gene TRBD1, 5 bases. Germline loops: CDR1 LNHDA, CDR2 SQIVND (reference sequence). The V and J ends lost 5 bases and 6 bases respectively, with 16 bases between them. The CDR3 length is 14 residues.

The chain joins TRBV20-1 to TRBJ1-5; TRBD1 agrees at 7 bases. In germline, CDR1 is DFQATT, CDR2 SNEGSKA (reference sequence). The CDR3 runs to 13 residues. V dropped 7 bases and J dropped 4; count of bases not matched to a gene: 7. The CDR3 bases are TGCAGTGGGGGGGGCAGGGGGAATCAGCCCCAGCATTTT. Amino acids: CSGGGRGNQPQHF.

This chain uses TRBV10-1 with TRBJ1-5; D remains ambiguous. The CDR3 runs 12 residues. With 10 bases removed from V and 5 bases from J, the gap between germline ends came to 12 bases. Per germline, CDR1 WNHNN and CDR2 SYGVQD (reference sequence). This CDR3 reads CATLTRHQPQHF. CDR3 DNA sequence: TGCGCCACGCTAACCCGCCATCAGCCCCAGCATTTT.

This clonotype has only a few counts. The CDR3 DNA sequence: TGCAGTGTCCTTCCCCACAGGGCCTACTACTACGAGCAGTACTTC. This sequence encodes CSVLPHRAYYYEQYF. The V gene is TRBV20-1, the J gene TRBJ2-7, with D maybe TRBD1 (6 bases). Trimming removed 7 bases at V and 3 bases at J, with 22 bases between. CDR1 is DFQATT and CDR2 is SNEGSKA in the germline V gene (reference sequence). CDR3 length equals 15 residues.